Below are 7 T cell receptor beta chains sequenced from a single sample in a study of Tregs in tolerant kidney transplant recipients. Generated by immunoSEQ multiplex PCR, the TCRdb table keeps only in-frame clones and is missing some. Here the sample spans around 50,000 clones, around 82% being singletons. The sample taken for sequencing was CD4+ T cells from blood. Receptor source: a human donor in good health.

The gene calls are TRBV29-1 and TRBJ1-1; D gene ambiguous. Germline CDR1 and CDR2: SQVTM and ANQGSEA. CDR3 length: 13 residues. Trimming removed 3 bases at V and 1 base at J, with 9 bases between. This chain's CDR3 is CSVERRQNTEAFF. In DNA, the CDR3 is TGCAGCGTTGAGAGGCGGCAGAACACTGAAGCTTTCTTT. Using reference TRBV29-1 and TRBJ1-1 for the parts outside the CDR3, the full variable domain is SAVISQKPSRDICQRGTSLTIQCQVDSQVTMMFWYRQQPGQSLTLIATANQGSEATYESGFVIDKFPISRPNLTFSTLTVSNMSPEDSSIYLCSVERRQNTEAFFGQGTRLTVV.

V is TRBV25-1 and J is TRBJ1-1; TRBD1 matches 8 bases. V shed 2 bases, J shed 4 bases, and the junction held 9 bases outside the gene matches. The CDR3 length is 16 residues. Germline values: CDR1 MGHDK, CDR2 SYGVNS. This CDR3 reads CASSEGAGGIGTEAFF. CDR3 in DNA: TGTGCCAGCAGTGAAGGGGCAGGGGGCATTGGCACTGAAGCTTTCTTT. The entire variable domain, with the rest obtained from reference TRBV25-1 and TRBJ1-1, is as follows: EADIYQTPRYLVIGTGKKITLECSQTMGHDKMYWYQQDPGMELHLIHYSYGVNSTEKGDLSSESTVSRIRTEHFPLTLESARPSHTSQYLCASSEGAGGIGTEAFFGQGTRLTVV.

The chain carries TRBV6-5 and TRBJ1-1; possible D gene TRBD1, 5 bases. The CDR3 runs 15 residues. V lost 6 bases to trimming and J lost 0 bases, with 14 bases between them. The germline V gene has CDR1 MNHEY and CDR2 SVGAGI. The chain's CDR3 is CASSHRGRLNTEAFF. The CDR3 bases are TGTGCCAGCAGCCACCGGGGCAGGTTGAACACTGAAGCTTTCTTT.

The V call is TRBV6-5, the J call TRBJ2-7; no definite D call. V lost 7 bases to trimming and J lost 5 bases, with 9 bases between them. CDR3 length: 11 residues. Germline CDR1 reads MNHEY; CDR2 reads SVGAGI. The CDR3 DNA follows: TGTGCCAGCATCAAAGGGAACGAGCAGTACTTC. This translates into CASIKGNEQYF.

The V gene is TRBV6-5, the J gene TRBJ1-2; 7 nucleotides align to TRBD1. V gave up 0 bases and J gave up 2 bases; unmatched junction bases: 3. Germline CDR1 and CDR2: MNHEY and SVGAGI. The CDR3 runs to 15 residues. The CDR3 loop is CASSYSKGQNYGYTF. The CDR3 nucleotides are TGTGCCAGCAGTTACTCGAAGGGACAGAACTATGGCTACACCTTC.

The chain recombines TRBV5-6 with TRBJ2-7; 10 bases map to TRBD1. The CDR3 loop spans 14 amino acids. Germline V gives CDR1 SGHDT, CDR2 YYEEEE. V lost 2 bases to trimming and J lost 7 bases; unmatched junction nucleotides: 6. The CDR3 DNA follows: TGTGCCAGCAGCTTTGGACAGGGGGTTGGAGAGCAGTACTTC. It translates to CASSFGQGVGEQYF.

Only one count was recorded for this clone. The chain uses TRBV4-3 and TRBJ2-7, with D perhaps matching TRBD1 (6 bases). This CDR3 is built from 15 residues. Germline CDR1 LGHNA, CDR2 YSLEER. V dropped 0 bases and J dropped 7 bases, with 16 bases sitting between them. In DNA, the CDR3 is TGCGCCAGCAGCCAAGACACACAGGGAGTCCGGGAGCAGTACTTC. Translated, it gives CASSQDTQGVREQYF.